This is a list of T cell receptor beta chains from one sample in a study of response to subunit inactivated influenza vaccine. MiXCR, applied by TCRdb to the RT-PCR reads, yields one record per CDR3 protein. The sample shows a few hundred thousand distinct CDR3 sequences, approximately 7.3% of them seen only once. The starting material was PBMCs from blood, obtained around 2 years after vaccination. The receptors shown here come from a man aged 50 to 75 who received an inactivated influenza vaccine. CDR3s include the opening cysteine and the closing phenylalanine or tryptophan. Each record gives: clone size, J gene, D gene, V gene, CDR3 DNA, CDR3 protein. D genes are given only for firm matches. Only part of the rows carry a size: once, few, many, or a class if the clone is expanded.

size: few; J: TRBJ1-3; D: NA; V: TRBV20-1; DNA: TGCAGTGCTACGACTGGAAACACCATATATTTT; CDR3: CSATTGNTIYF
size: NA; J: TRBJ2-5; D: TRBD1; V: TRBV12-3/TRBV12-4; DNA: TGTGCCAGCAGCCCAACAGACAGGGGGCCCCAAGAGACCCAGTACTTC; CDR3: CASSPTDRGPQETQYF
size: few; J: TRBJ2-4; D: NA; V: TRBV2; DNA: TGTGCCAGCAGTGAAGCTCTGGGACTAGCCAAAAACATTCAGTACTTC; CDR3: CASSEALGLAKNIQYF
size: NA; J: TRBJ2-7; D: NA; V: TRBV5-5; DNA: TGTGCCAGCAGCGTGCAGGGGACCACCTACGAGCAGTACTTC; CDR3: CASSVQGTTYEQYF
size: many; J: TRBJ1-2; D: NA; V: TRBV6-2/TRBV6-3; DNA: TGTGCCAGCAGCCCGGGACGGTTAGCTAACTATGGCTACACCTTC; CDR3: CASSPGRLANYGYTF
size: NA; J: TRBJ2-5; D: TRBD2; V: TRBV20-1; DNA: TGCAGTGCTAGTGTTAGCGGGTACCAAGAGACCCAGTACTTC; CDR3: CSASVSGYQETQYF
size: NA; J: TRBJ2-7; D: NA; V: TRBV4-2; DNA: TGTGCCAGCAGCCAAGGCCTGTCAGGATACGAGCAGTACTTC; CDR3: CASSQGLSGYEQYF
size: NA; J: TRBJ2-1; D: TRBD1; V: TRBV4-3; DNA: TGCGCCAGCAGCCAACAGGACAGGGGGCTTGGAGAGCAGTTCTTC; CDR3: CASSQQDRGLGEQFF
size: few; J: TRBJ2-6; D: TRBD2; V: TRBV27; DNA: TGTGCCAGCAGTTTCGGGGGGACTGGGGCCAACGTCCTGACTTTC; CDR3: CASSFGGTGANVLTF
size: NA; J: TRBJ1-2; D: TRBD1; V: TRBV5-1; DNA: TGCGCCAGCAGCCCAGGACAGGCCCAATCGAGCTATGGCTACACCTTC; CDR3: CASSPGQAQSSYGYTF
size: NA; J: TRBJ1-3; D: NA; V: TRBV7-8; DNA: TGTGCCAGCAGCTTAGAAAGGGAGGTGGGAAACACCATATATTTT; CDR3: CASSLEREVGNTIYF
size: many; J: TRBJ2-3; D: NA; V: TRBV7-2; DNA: TGTGCCAGCGCACAGGGCCCTACGCAGTATTTT; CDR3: CASAQGPTQYF
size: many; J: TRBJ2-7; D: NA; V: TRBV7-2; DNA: TGTGCCAGCAGGGACCTCACGGTCCACGAGCAGTACTTC; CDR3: CASRDLTVHEQYF
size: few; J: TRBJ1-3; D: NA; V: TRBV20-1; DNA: TGCAGTGTCACGAGGGGTACGGGAAACACCATATATTTT; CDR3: CSVTRGTGNTIYF
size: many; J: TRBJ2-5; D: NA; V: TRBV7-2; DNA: TGTGCCAGCAGCTTAGAGACCGGCGACAAGTACTTC; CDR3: CASSLETGDKYF
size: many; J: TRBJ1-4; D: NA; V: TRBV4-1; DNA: TGCGCCAGCAGCCAAGATACGGGGGGTTTTGAAAAACTGTTTTTT; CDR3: CASSQDTGGFEKLFF
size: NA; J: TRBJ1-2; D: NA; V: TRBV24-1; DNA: TGTGCCACCGCCCCGGCGGAGTTCCCTGGCTACACCTTC; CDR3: CATAPAEFPGYTF
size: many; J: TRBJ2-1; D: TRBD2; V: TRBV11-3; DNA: TGTGCCAGCAGCCCGACTAGCGGGCTAGGAAATGAGCAGTTCTTC; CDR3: CASSPTSGLGNEQFF
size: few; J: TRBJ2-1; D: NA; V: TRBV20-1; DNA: TGCAGTGCTAGCGACTCCTCCCTTTACAATGAGCAGTTCTTC; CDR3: CSASDSSLYNEQFF
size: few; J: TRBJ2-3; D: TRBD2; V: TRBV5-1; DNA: TGCGCCAGCAGCTTGGCCCCTAGCGGGACAATCACAGATACGCAGTATTTT; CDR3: CASSLAPSGTITDTQYF